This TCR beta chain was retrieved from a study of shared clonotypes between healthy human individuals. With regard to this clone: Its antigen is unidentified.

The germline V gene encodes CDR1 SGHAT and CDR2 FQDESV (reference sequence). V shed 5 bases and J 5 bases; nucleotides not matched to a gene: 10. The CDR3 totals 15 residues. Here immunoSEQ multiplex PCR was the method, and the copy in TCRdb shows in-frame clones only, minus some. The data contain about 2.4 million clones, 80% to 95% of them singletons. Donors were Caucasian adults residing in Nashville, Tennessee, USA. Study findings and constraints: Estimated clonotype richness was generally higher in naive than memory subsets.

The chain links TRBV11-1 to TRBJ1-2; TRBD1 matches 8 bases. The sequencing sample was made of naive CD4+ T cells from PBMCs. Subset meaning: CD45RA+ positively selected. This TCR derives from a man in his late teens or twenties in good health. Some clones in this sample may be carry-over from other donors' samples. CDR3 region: CASSPRDRLRYGYTF. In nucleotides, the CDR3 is TGTGCCAGCAGCCCCCGGGACAGGCTTCGGTATGGCTACACCTTC.